This TCR beta chain was captured in a study of blood T cell repertoires in COVID-19. Study overall: Donors in the United States, Italy and Spain gave samples during acute or convalescent COVID-19. PBMCs, B-cell-depleted T cells, or T cells were the source of the cDNA or gDNA that made up the material.

Germline-derived CDR1 and CDR2 are SGHDT and YYEEEE. CDR3 length equals 17 residues. Losses at the gene ends were 2 bases for V and 7 bases for J; bases not matched to a gene: 12. How the authors handled the data: Researchers report that nucleated cell counts were estimated from reference gene primer amplification. Using immunoSEQ multiplex PCR, the repertoire was profiled, and TCRdb retains in-frame clones only, with some absent. The D gene and trimming were derived from the DNA, and the V and J assignments and clone size from that table. The data hold some 38,000 clones, with 80% observed a single time.

The chain recombines TRBV5-6 with TRBJ2-5, with 12 positions matching TRBD2. The source is a woman in her seventies with acute or convalescent COVID-19. Sequencing input: peripheral blood. The CDR3 DNA follows: TGTGCCAGCAGCTTACTAGCGGGAGGATTAGACAGGGGGACCCAGTACTTC. Its protein product is CASSLLAGGLDRGTQYF.